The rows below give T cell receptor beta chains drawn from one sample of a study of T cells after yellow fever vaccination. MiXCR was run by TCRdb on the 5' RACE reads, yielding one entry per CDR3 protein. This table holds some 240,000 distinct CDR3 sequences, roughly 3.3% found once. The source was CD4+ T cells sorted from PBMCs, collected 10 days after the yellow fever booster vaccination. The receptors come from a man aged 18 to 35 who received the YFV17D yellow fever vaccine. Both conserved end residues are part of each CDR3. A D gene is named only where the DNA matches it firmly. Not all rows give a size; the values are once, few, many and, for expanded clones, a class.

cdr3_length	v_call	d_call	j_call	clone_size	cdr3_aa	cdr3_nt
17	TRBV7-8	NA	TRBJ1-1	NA	CASSLGQPSVMNTEAFF	TGTGCCAGCAGCTTAGGCCAGCCCTCCGTCATGAACACTGAAGCTTTCTTT
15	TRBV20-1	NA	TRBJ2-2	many	CSARDLSRGTGELFF	TGCAGTGCTAGAGATCTTTCACGGGGCACCGGGGAGCTGTTTTTT
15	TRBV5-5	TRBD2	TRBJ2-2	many	CASSLGTSGAGELFF	TGTGCCAGCAGCTTGGGGACTAGCGGAGCCGGGGAGCTGTTTTTT
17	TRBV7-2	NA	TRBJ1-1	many	CASSSPLRWRGNTEAFF	TGTGCCAGCAGCTCCCCCTTAAGGTGGAGGGGGAACACTGAAGCTTTCTTT
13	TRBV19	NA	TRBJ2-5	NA	CASSIWGEETQYF	TGTGCCAGTAGTATATGGGGTGAGGAGACCCAGTACTTC
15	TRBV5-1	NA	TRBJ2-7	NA	CASSSAGELTYEQYF	TGCGCCAGCAGTTCCGCCGGGGAACTCACCTACGAGCAGTACTTC
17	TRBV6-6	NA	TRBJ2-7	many	CASSYSKRTLSSYEQYF	TGTGCCAGCAGTTACTCGAAAAGGACTCTGAGCTCCTACGAGCAGTACTTC
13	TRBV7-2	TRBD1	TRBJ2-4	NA	CASSFNRGDIQYF	TGTGCCAGCAGCTTCAACAGGGGAGACATTCAGTACTTC
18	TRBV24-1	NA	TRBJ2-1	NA	CATSDFHLGGAVYNEQFF	TGTGCCACCAGTGATTTTCATTTGGGGGGGGCCGTATACAATGAGCAGTTCTTC
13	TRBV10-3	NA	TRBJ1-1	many	CAISETGFTEAFF	TGTGCCATCAGTGAGACAGGGTTCACTGAAGCTTTCTTT
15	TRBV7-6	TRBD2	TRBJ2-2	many	CASSSAGGPTGELFF	TGTGCCAGCAGCTCAGCGGGGGGGCCCACCGGGGAGCTGTTTTTT
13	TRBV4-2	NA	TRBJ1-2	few	CASSQHNRDGYTF	TGTGCCAGCAGCCAACACAACAGGGATGGCTACACCTTC
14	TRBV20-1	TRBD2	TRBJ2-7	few	CSARDGTSGYEQYF	TGCAGTGCTAGAGATGGGACTAGCGGGTACGAGCAGTACTTC
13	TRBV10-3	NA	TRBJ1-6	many	CAISEVSASPLHF	TGTGCCATCAGTGAAGTCTCTGCTTCACCCCTCCACTTT
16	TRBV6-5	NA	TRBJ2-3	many	CASSYSTVGRTDTQYF	TGTGCCAGCAGTTACTCGACGGTGGGGCGCACAGATACGCAGTATTTT
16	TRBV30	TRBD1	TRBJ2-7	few	CAWSESLGQGSYEQYF	TGTGCCTGGAGCGAATCTCTGGGACAGGGCTCCTACGAGCAGTACTTC
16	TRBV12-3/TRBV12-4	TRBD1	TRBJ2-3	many	CASSPQTGTVTDTQYF	TGTGCCAGCAGTCCCCAGACAGGGACGGTCACAGATACGCAGTATTTT
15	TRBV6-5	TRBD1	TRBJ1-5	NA	CASGQGGVGSQPQHF	TGTGCCAGCGGACAGGGCGGAGTGGGGAGTCAGCCCCAGCATTTT
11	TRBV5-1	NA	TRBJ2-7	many	CASSLEGWQYF	TGCGCCAGCAGCTTGGAAGGTTGGCAGTACTTC
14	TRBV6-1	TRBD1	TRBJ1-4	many	CASSSGGANEKLFF	TGTGCCAGCAGTTCAGGGGGCGCCAATGAAAAACTGTTTTTT
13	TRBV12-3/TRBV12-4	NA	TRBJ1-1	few	CASSLRDSPEAFF	TGTGCCAGCAGTTTGCGGGATTCCCCTGAAGCTTTCTTT
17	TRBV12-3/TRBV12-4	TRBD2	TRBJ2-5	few	CASSLRSSGRPGETQYF	TGTGCCAGCAGTTTAAGGTCTAGCGGGCGCCCCGGGGAGACCCAGTACTTC
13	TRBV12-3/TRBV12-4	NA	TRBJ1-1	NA	CASRSPWNTEAFF	TGTGCCAGCAGATCCCCGTGGAACACTGAAGCTTTCTTT
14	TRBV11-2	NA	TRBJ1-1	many	CASSLGTRGTEAFF	TGTGCCAGCAGCCTCGGAACCAGGGGTACTGAAGCTTTCTTT
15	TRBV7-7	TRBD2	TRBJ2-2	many	CASSILAGGTGELFF	TGTGCTAGCAGCATACTAGCGGGGGGCACCGGGGAGCTGTTTTTT
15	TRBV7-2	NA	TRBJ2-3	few	CASSSDKSSTDTQYF	TGTGCCAGCAGCTCCGACAAGTCTAGCACAGATACGCAGTATTTT
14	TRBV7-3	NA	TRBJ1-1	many	CASSPDGRYTEAFF	TGTGCCAGCAGCCCCGATGGCAGATACACTGAAGCTTTCTTT
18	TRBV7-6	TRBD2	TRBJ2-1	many	CASSSGLAGGPSYNEQFF	TGTGCCAGCAGCTCCGGACTAGCGGGGGGGCCGTCCTACAATGAGCAGTTCTTC
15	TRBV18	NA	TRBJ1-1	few	CASSPPSQGIAEAFF	TGTGCCAGCTCACCACCGAGCCAGGGGATAGCTGAAGCTTTCTTT
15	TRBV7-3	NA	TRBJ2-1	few	CASSPGGSNRNEQFF	TGTGCCAGCAGCCCCGGGGGCTCGAATCGGAATGAGCAGTTCTTC
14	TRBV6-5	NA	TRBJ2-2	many	CASTIGGSTGELFF	TGTGCCAGCACCATAGGCGGGTCCACCGGGGAGCTGTTTTTT
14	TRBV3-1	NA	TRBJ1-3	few	CASSRRGSGNTIYF	TGTGCCAGCAGCCGTAGGGGCTCTGGAAACACCATATATTTT
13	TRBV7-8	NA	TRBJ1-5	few	CASSVSDNQPQHF	TGTGCCAGCAGCGTATCTGACAATCAGCCCCAGCATTTT
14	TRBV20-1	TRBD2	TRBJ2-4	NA	CSAGERGGKNIQYF	TGCAGTGCTGGCGAGCGGGGGGGCAAAAACATTCAGTACTTC
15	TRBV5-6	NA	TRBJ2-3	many	CASSHPDRFVNTQYF	TGTGCCAGCAGCCACCCTGACCGATTCGTAAATACGCAGTATTTT
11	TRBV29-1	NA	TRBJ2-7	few	CSVGALDEQYF	TGCAGCGTTGGGGCGCTGGACGAGCAGTACTTC
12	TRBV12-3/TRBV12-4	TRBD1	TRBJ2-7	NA	CASTPGTGQQYF	TGTGCCAGCACCCCGGGGACAGGGCAGCAGTACTTC
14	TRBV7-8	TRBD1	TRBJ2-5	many	CASSSGQGKETQYF	TGTGCCAGCAGCTCGGGACAGGGTAAAGAGACCCAGTACTTC
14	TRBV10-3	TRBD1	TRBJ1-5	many	CAISEGGPNQPQHF	TGTGCCATCAGTGAAGGGGGCCCCAATCAGCCCCAGCATTTT
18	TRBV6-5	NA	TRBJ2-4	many	CASSYRGGGGRTKNIQYF	TGTGCCAGCAGTTACCGTGGTGGGGGAGGAAGGACCAAAAACATTCAGTACTTC